This entry lists 21 T cell receptor beta chains sequenced from one sample in a study of blood T cell repertoires in COVID-19. Sequencing used immunoSEQ multiplex PCR; TCRdb keeps in-frame clones, though not all of them. The table records around 190,000 clones, around 79% of them present only once. Sequenced sample: peripheral blood. Receptors originate from a middle-aged woman with COVID-19, enrolled during active disease.

The chain combines TRBV27 with TRBJ1-6, with 8 bases matching TRBD1. There are 16 residues in the CDR3. Losses at the gene ends were 5 bases for V and 2 bases for J; bases not matched to a gene: 5. CDR1 is MNHEY and CDR2 is SMNVEV in the germline V gene (reference sequence). CDR3 bases: TGTGCCAGCAGTCCGGAACAGGGGGCCTATAATTCACCCCTCCACTTT. Its translation is CASSPEQGAYNSPLHF.

This sequence joins TRBV11-3 and TRBJ2-2; TRBD2 agrees at 8 bases. Trimming removed 2 bases from V and 6 bases from J; junction bases left unmatched: 5. The CDR3 is 15 amino acids. The germline CDR1 and CDR2 sequences are SGHNT and YENEEA. CDR3 DNA sequence: TGTGCCAGCAGCTTAAGCGGGAGAGGTGCCGGGGAGCTGTTTTTT. It yields the protein CASSLSGRGAGELFF.

The sample holds one count of this clone. The rearrangement links TRBV10-2 to TRBJ1-2; D is unclear. V gave up 3 bases and J gave up 6 bases, with 11 bases separating them. The germline V gene has CDR1 WSHSY and CDR2 SAAADI. The CDR3 contains 13 residues. CDR3 amino acids: CASSEKQSHGYTF. DNA for the CDR3: TGCGCCAGCAGTGAAAAACAGTCTCATGGCTACACCTTC.

The chain combines TRBV5-4 with TRBJ2-2, with TRBD1 as a possible D gene (5 bases). V was clipped by 0 bases and J by 5 bases, with 11 bases between them. The germline CDR1 and CDR2 sequences are SGHNT and YYREEE (reference sequence). CDR3 length: 15 residues. DNA of the CDR3: TGTGCCAGCAGCTTGGCAGGGCTCGGAACCGGGGAGCTGTTTTTT. Its protein product is CASSLAGLGTGELFF.

The chain has TRBV6-5 and TRBJ1-1; D possibly corresponds to TRBD1 (6 bases). V lost 3 bases and J 7 bases, leaving 12 bases between the germline ends. CDR1 is MNHEY and CDR2 is SVGAGI in the germline V gene. This CDR3 spans 13 amino acids. This CDR3 is CASSYPGQREAFF. The CDR3 region has the DNA TGTGCCAGCAGTTATCCCGGACAGCGTGAAGCTTTCTTT.

The genes are TRBV7-6 and TRBJ2-3; D gene uncertain. Trimming left V 6 bases short and J 6 bases short, with 13 bases between. CDR1 is SGHVS and CDR2 is FNYEAQ in the germline V gene. The CDR3 runs 13 residues. CDR3 region: CASRGSSSDTQYF. Here the CDR3 DNA reads TGTGCCAGCAGGGGCAGCTCCTCCGATACGCAGTATTTT.

The gene calls are TRBV3-1 (or the pseudogene TRBV3-2) and TRBJ2-3, with unresolved D. The CDR3 has 12 amino acids. Trimming cost V 4 bases and J 6 bases, with 8 bases left between them. CDR1 LGHDT and CDR2 YNNKEL come from the germline V gene (reference sequence). DNA for the CDR3: TGTGCCAGCAGCCCCTGGGCGGATACGCAGTATTTT. It translates to CASSPWADTQYF.

This CDR3 reads CASSLNSGGWVYEQYF. As DNA, the CDR3 is TGTGCCAGCAGCTTGAACAGCGGGGGGTGGGTCTACGAGCAGTACTTC. The chain couples TRBV5-6 to TRBJ2-7, with 9 bases lining up with TRBD2. This CDR3 is 16 amino acids long. The junction had 8 bases not matched to a gene; V was cut back by 1 base and J by 3 bases. Germline values: CDR1 SGHDT, CDR2 YYEEEE.

This chain uses TRBV6-1 with TRBJ2-1, with 14 positions matching TRBD2. The germline CDR1 and CDR2 sequences are MNHNS and SASEGT. The trim removed 4 bases at V and 2 bases at J, leaving 1 base unmatched. This CDR3 is 16 amino acids long. The CDR3 is CASSAGLAGAYNEQFF. The CDR3 DNA is TGTGCCAGCAGTGCGGGACTAGCGGGGGCCTACAATGAGCAGTTCTTC.

This clone was detected only a few times. The CDR3 nucleotides read TGTGCCAGCAGTTTCCCGGGACTATTTTACAATGAGCAGTTCTTC. Its translation: CASSFPGLFYNEQFF. The V call is TRBV27, the J call TRBJ2-1; 7 nucleotides agree with TRBD2. CDR1 MNHEY and CDR2 SMNVEV come from the germline V gene (reference sequence). CDR3 length: 15 residues. V trimming: 3 bases; J trimming: 4 bases; junction bases outside the gene matches: 6.

This chain links TRBV6-5 with TRBJ2-7; tentative D call: TRBD1 (6 bases). This CDR3 has 12 residues. Trimming shortened V by 7 bases and J by 5 bases, and 12 bases separated the two germline ends. In germline, CDR1 is MNHEY, CDR2 SVGAGI. The CDR3 nucleotides are TGTGCCAGCACCAAGGACAGCCACGAGCAGTACTTC. Its protein is CASTKDSHEQYF.

The rearrangement uses TRBV9 and TRBJ2-1; 8 bases line up with TRBD1. With 4 bases clipped from V and 9 bases from J, the junction kept 15 bases outside the gene matches. This CDR3 has 16 amino acids. Germline CDR1 and CDR2: SGDLS and YYNGEE. CDR3 residues: CASSPRTGSGITEQFF. The CDR3 nucleotides are TGTGCCAGCAGCCCACGGACAGGGTCAGGTATCACTGAGCAGTTCTTC.

The chain links TRBV20-1 to TRBJ1-6, with 8 bases identical to TRBD1. Germline loops: CDR1 DFQATT, CDR2 SNEGSKA (reference sequence). The V and J ends lost 3 bases and 8 bases, in that order; junction bases with no gene match: 6. This CDR3 is built from 14 residues. Here the CDR3 DNA reads TGCAGTGCTAGTTGGGACAGGTTTGATTCACCCCTCCACTTT. It specifies CSASWDRFDSPLHF.

The gene calls are TRBV11-2 and TRBJ2-7, with TRBD1 matching over 10 bases. The CDR3 extends over 12 amino acids. Germline V gene sequence: CDR1 SGHAT, CDR2 FQNNGV. The CDR3 protein is CVDRGRIYEQYF. CDR3 coding DNA: TGTGTCGACAGGGGGCGGATCTACGAGCAGTACTTC.

This clone was seen a few times. This chain uses TRBV19 with TRBJ1-5; the match to TRBD1 covers 11 bases. CDR3 length: 14 amino acids. The germline V gene encodes CDR1 LNHDA and CDR2 SQIVND (reference sequence). Trimming took 10 bases from V and 2 from J; bases not matched to a gene: 4. CDR3 sequence reads: CAMSGQGGNQPQHF. In DNA, the CDR3 is TGTGCCATGTCGGGACAGGGGGGCAATCAGCCCCAGCATTTT.

The chain is built from TRBV18 and TRBJ2-2, with D perhaps matching TRBD1 (6 bases). Trimming took off 3 bases at V and 0 bases at J, with 11 bases between the two ends. Germline loops: CDR1 KGHSH, CDR2 LQKENI. The CDR3 has 16 residues. CDR3 nucleotide sequence: TGTGCCAGCTCACCGAACAGGGTTGCGAACACCGGGGAGCTGTTTTTT. Encoded protein: CASSPNRVANTGELFF.

V gene TRBV27 combines with J gene TRBJ1-2; 10 nucleotides agree with TRBD1. The ends lost 5 bases at V and 7 bases at J; junction bases unmatched: 7. CDR3 length equals 14 residues. Germline values: CDR1 MNHEY, CDR2 SMNVEV (reference sequence). CDR3 loop: CASSQRQGASGYTF. The DNA for the CDR3 is TGTGCCAGCAGTCAAAGACAGGGGGCGTCTGGCTACACCTTC.

The J gene is TRBJ1-6, the V gene TRBV7-6; weak D call: TRBD1 (6 bases). V was trimmed by 2 bases and J by 8 bases, leaving 13 bases between them. Germline values: CDR1 SGHVS, CDR2 FNYEAQ. This CDR3 region has 15 residues. The CDR3, as DNA: TGTGCCAGCAGCTTAACAGGGAGTCGGGATTCACCCCTCCACTTT. It translates to CASSLTGSRDSPLHF.

The CDR3 here is CASSYNRATDTQYF. The CDR3 DNA reads as TGTGCCAGCAGTTACAACAGGGCCACAGATACGCAGTATTTT. The J gene is TRBJ2-3, the V gene TRBV6-6; D is possibly TRBD1 (6 bases). Germline CDR1 is MNHNY and CDR2 is SVGAGI (reference sequence). The CDR3 contains 14 residues. Between the trimmed V and J ends, which lost 2 bases and 2 bases, there was a span of 8 bases.

CDR3: CASSLGTRNEGEQFF. CDR3 sequence (DNA): TGCGCCAGCAGCTTGGGGACTAGAAACGAAGGTGAGCAGTTCTTC. The chain recombines TRBV5-1 with TRBJ2-1; 7 nucleotides line up with TRBD2. V dropped 0 bases and J dropped 9; count of bases not matched to a gene: 9. Germline-derived CDR1 and CDR2 are SGHRS and YFSETQ. The CDR3 extends over 15 amino acids.

The V and J genes are TRBV10-2 and TRBJ2-2, with D unclear. The CDR3 runs 14 residues. V was trimmed by 3 bases and J by 9 bases, leaving 14 bases between them. Germline V gives CDR1 WSHSY, CDR2 SAAADI. CDR3 bases: TGCGCCAGCAGTGAATTTGATGGCGGAAGGGAGCTGTTTTTT. Translation: CASSEFDGGRELFF.